This is a list of T cell receptor beta chains from one sample in a study of cytomegalovirus exposure and HLA in healthy donors. The data were produced by immunoSEQ multiplex PCR, yet TCRdb's version contains in-frame clones alone and is incomplete. Of 120,000 or so clones listed, roughly 90% were seen once; the top ten hold under 1.5%. The sequenced material came from PBMCs. The origin of the receptors is a woman under 40 in good health and CMV-seropositive. The CDR3 runs from the conserved cysteine through the conserved F or W. Each record gives: J gene, CDR3 length, clone size, V gene, D gene, CDR3 DNA, CDR3 protein. The D gene is left open where the match is weak. Where a row states a size, it is once, few, many or the class of an expanded clone; other rows omit it.

TRBJ2-7,17,NA,TRBV27,TRBD1,TGTGCCAGCAGTACACTATCCGGGACAGGGAAGGGCTACGAGCAGTACTTC,CASSTLSGTGKGYEQYF
TRBJ2-1,11,NA,TRBV6-5,NA,TGTGCCAGCCTCTCGAGGGATGAGCAGTTCTTC,CASLSRDEQFF
TRBJ2-3,16,NA,TRBV18,TRBD2,TGTGCCAGCTCACCGCCGGGACTAGCGGGAGGAGATACGCAGTATTTT,CASSPPGLAGGDTQYF
TRBJ2-7,17,NA,TRBV15,TRBD2,TGTGCCACCAGCAGAGAAATAAGACTAGCGGGAATCTACGAGCAGTACTTC,CATSREIRLAGIYEQYF
TRBJ2-7,16,NA,TRBV5-5,TRBD2,TGTGCCAGCAGCCCCGAAGTGGCGGGGGTGCCCTACGAGCAGTACTTC,CASSPEVAGVPYEQYF
TRBJ2-1,15,NA,TRBV7-6,TRBD2,TGTGCCAGCAGCTTGGGGACTAGCGGGCACAATGAGCAGTTCTTC,CASSLGTSGHNEQFF
TRBJ2-7,16,NA,TRBV5-1,NA,TGCGCCAGCAGCTTGGGGGACATTCCCACCGTCGCCGAGCAGTACTTC,CASSLGDIPTVAEQYF
TRBJ1-1,13,NA,TRBV13,TRBD1,TGTGCCAGCAGCTTATACAGGGGCACTGAAGCTTTCTTT,CASSLYRGTEAFF
TRBJ2-3,15,NA,TRBV2,NA,TGTGCCAGCAGTGATGCCAGAACCACGACAGATACGCAGTATTTT,CASSDARTTTDTQYF
TRBJ2-3,15,NA,TRBV30,TRBD1,TGTGCCTGGAGTGCTGGACAGGGGCCGACAGATACGCAGTATTTT,CAWSAGQGPTDTQYF
TRBJ2-1,13,NA,TRBV5-4,TRBD2,TGTGCCAGCAGCCCGCGGGAGTACAATGAGCAGTTCTTC,CASSPREYNEQFF
TRBJ2-3,15,NA,TRBV18,NA,TGTGCCAGCTCACCACCGGGGCGGGGCTTAGATACGCAGTATTTT,CASSPPGRGLDTQYF
TRBJ2-1,15,NA,TRBV13,NA,TGTGCCAGCAGCTTAGACAGGAACTCCTACAATGAGCAGTTCTTC,CASSLDRNSYNEQFF
TRBJ2-1,17,once,TRBV9,NA,TGTGCCAGCAGCGTAGATGGGGCGATAAGCTCCTACAATGAGCAGTTCTTC,CASSVDGAISSYNEQFF
TRBJ2-3,15,NA,TRBV7-6,TRBD2,TGTGCCAGCAGCCTAGGGACTAGCGGGGTTGATACGCAGTATTTT,CASSLGTSGVDTQYF
TRBJ1-1,16,few,TRBV2,TRBD1,TGTGCCAGCAGTGCCCGATCACAGGGGGGGAACACTGAAGCTTTCTTT,CASSARSQGGNTEAFF
TRBJ1-1,16,NA,TRBV6-5,NA,TGTGCCAGCAGTTACGGGGTCTGGGGCCCAAGCACTGAAGCTTTCTTT,CASSYGVWGPSTEAFF
TRBJ1-5,15,once,TRBV4-1,NA,TGCGCCAGCAGCCCGGGGGGTGCGGGCAATCAGCCCCAGCATTTT,CASSPGGAGNQPQHF
TRBJ1-5,15,NA,TRBV2,NA,TGTGCCAGCACCAGACAGCGGGATAGCAATCAGCCCCAGCATTTT,CASTRQRDSNQPQHF
TRBJ2-1,15,NA,TRBV7-3,NA,TGTGCCAGCAGCTTATTGGGGCCGTTCGACAATGAGCAGTTCTTC,CASSLLGPFDNEQFF
TRBJ2-1,13,NA,TRBV9,NA,TGTGCCAGCAGCGTATATGGGGGAGGTGAGCAGTTCTTC,CASSVYGGGEQFF
TRBJ2-1,13,NA,TRBV5-4,TRBD1,TGTGCCAGCAGCTTTGACAGGGGGAATGAGCAGTTCTTC,CASSFDRGNEQFF
TRBJ2-2,16,NA,TRBV5-1,NA,TGCGCCAGCAGCCCCAATGAGGGAGGCCACACCGGGGAGCTGTTTTTT,CASSPNEGGHTGELFF
TRBJ1-2,12,NA,TRBV30,NA,TGTGCCTGGAGTGAGGGGAGGAGACTTTACACCTTC,CAWSEGRRLYTF
TRBJ2-5,13,NA,TRBV6-1,NA,TGTGCCAGCAGTGGACAGCCAAAAGAGACCCAGTACTTC,CASSGQPKETQYF
TRBJ1-4,14,NA,TRBV18,TRBD1,TGTGCCAGCTCAGCGACAGGGTCTAATGAAAAACTGTTTTTT,CASSATGSNEKLFF
TRBJ1-2,14,NA,TRBV28,TRBD1,TGTGCCAGCAGTGAGACGGACAGGAACTATGGCTACACCTTC,CASSETDRNYGYTF
TRBJ2-1,13,NA,TRBV2,TRBD2,TGTGCCAGCATGGCGGGGGGGCGCAATGAGCAGTTCTTC,CASMAGGRNEQFF
TRBJ2-2,16,NA,TRBV4-2,TRBD2,TGTGCCAGCAGCCCGTTGGGACTAGCGGTCACCGGGGAGCTGTTTTTT,CASSPLGLAVTGELFF
TRBJ2-5,14,NA,TRBV2,NA,TGTGCCAGCAGAGCCGAATTAATACAAGAGACCCAGTACTTC,CASRAELIQETQYF
TRBJ2-7,11,NA,TRBV20-1,NA,TGCAGCGCTAGACTAGTTGAGGAGCAGTACTTC,CSARLVEEQYF
TRBJ2-7,17,NA,TRBV11-2,NA,TGTGCCAGCAGCTTAGACGCCATTCAGGCCTCCCCCTACGAGCAGTACTTC,CASSLDAIQASPYEQYF